Below, 8 T cell receptor beta chains from the same sample are listed, as sequenced in a study of T cell responses to AZD1222 COVID-19 vaccine. Measured with immunoSEQ multiplex PCR; TCRdb has only the in-frame clones, and not every one. The table includes some 130,000 clones, 88% detected once. The source material was peripheral blood, sampled 28 days after the second AZD1222 dose. The source is an adult who received the AZD1222 COVID-19 vaccine.

The J gene is TRBJ2-2, the V gene TRBV4-3, with D tentatively TRBD1 (5 bases). The V gene's germline CDR1 is LGHNA and CDR2 YSLEER. This CDR3 region has 16 residues. V was clipped by 0 bases and J by 0 bases, with 8 bases between them. CDR3 nucleotide sequence: TGCGCCAGCAGCCAAGATTCACAGGCGAACACCGGGGAGCTGTTTTTT. Its translation: CASSQDSQANTGELFF.

The V gene is TRBV5-6, the J gene TRBJ1-2; D might be TRBD1 (5 bases). Germline CDR1 is SGHDT and CDR2 is YYEEEE. Trimming left V 0 bases short and J 9 bases short, with 6 bases between. CDR3 length equals 11 residues. The CDR3 sequence is CASSLAGSYTF. CDR3 nucleotide sequence: TGTGCCAGCAGCTTGGCAGGGAGCTACACCTTC. Full variable domain (remainder filled in from reference TRBV5-6 and TRBJ1-2): DAGVTQSPTHLIKTRGQQVTLRCSPKSGHDTVSWYQQALGQGPQFIFQYYEEEERQRGNFPDRFSGHQFPNYSSELNVNALLLGDSALYLCASSLAGSYTFGSGTRLTVV.

The chain joins TRBV28 to TRBJ1-5, with TRBD1 matching 11 bases. Trimming cost V 6 bases and J 5 bases; bases outside gene matches: 0. The CDR3 sequence is 13 residues long. The germline CDR1 and CDR2 sequences are MDHEN and SYDVKM. The CDR3 coding sequence is TGTGCCAGCAGGGGACAGGGGGATCAGCCCCAGCATTTT. This translates into CASRGQGDQPQHF.

V usage is TRBV4-3 and J usage is TRBJ2-4; D not certain. Trimming took off 0 bases at V and 0 bases at J, with 3 bases between the two ends. The germline V gene encodes CDR1 LGHNA and CDR2 YSLEER. This CDR3 has 14 residues. The CDR3 is CASSQDVAKNIQYF. CDR3 in DNA: TGCGCCAGCAGCCAAGACGTAGCCAAAAACATTCAGTACTTC.

Judged by abundance, this clone is medium-sized. For the CDR3, the DNA is TGTGCCAGCAGAGCAGGCGGGAATAGGGATTCACCCCTCCACTTT. This codes for CASRAGGNRDSPLHF. The V call is TRBV13, the J call TRBJ1-6; D remains ambiguous. Trimming took off 6 bases at V and 8 bases at J, with 17 bases between the two ends. Germline V gene sequence: CDR1 PRHDT, CDR2 FYEKMQ (reference sequence). The CDR3 totals 15 residues. The full variable domain, in which reference TRBV13 and TRBJ1-6 provide the parts outside the CDR3, is AAGVIQSPRHLIKEKRETATLKCYPIPRHDTVYWYQQGPGQDPQFLISFYEKMQSDKGSIPDRFSAQQFSDYHSELNMSSLELGDSALYFCASRAGGNRDSPLHFGNGTRLTVT.

In this sample, this clone turned up many times. The chain carries TRBV7-9 and TRBJ1-3, with TRBD1 identical over 8 bases. This CDR3 region has 17 residues. V was pared by 2 bases and J by 4 bases, with 10 bases of the junction left unmatched. Germline values: CDR1 SEHNR, CDR2 FQNEAQ (reference sequence). This chain's CDR3 is CASSLFANRGTGNTIYF. The CDR3 DNA reads as TGTGCCAGCAGCTTATTCGCAAACAGGGGGACCGGAAACACCATATATTTT. Supplemented by reference TRBV7-9 and TRBJ1-3, the full variable domain reads DTGVSQNPRHKITKRGQNVTFRCDPISEHNRLYWYRQTLGQGPEFLTYFQNEAQLEKSRLLSDRFSAERPKGSFSTLEIQRTEQGDSAMYLCASSLFANRGTGNTIYFGEGSWLTVV.

This chain connects TRBV7-9 to TRBJ1-1, with D perhaps matching TRBD1 (6 bases). CDR1 and CDR2 (germline): SEHNR, FQNEAQ (reference sequence). CDR3 size: 15 residues. V shed 6 bases and J shed 0 bases, with 14 bases lying between them. The CDR3 sequence is CASSGQSLMNTEAFF. The DNA of the CDR3 is TGTGCCAGCAGTGGACAGTCTTTAATGAACACTGAAGCTTTCTTT.

This clone has only one observation. The chain joins TRBV7-2 to TRBJ1-2, with D perhaps TRBD1 (6 bases). The CDR3 consists of 15 residues. Germline CDR1 is SGHTA and CDR2 is FQGNSA. V lost 2 bases, J lost 0 bases, and 10 bases lay in between. This chain's CDR3 is CASSLRGGSNYGYTF. CDR3 nucleotides: TGTGCCAGCAGCTTAAGGGGGGGGTCTAACTATGGCTACACCTTC.